This T cell receptor beta chain is drawn from a study of blood T cell repertoires in COVID-19. Study context: The study drew acute and convalescent COVID-19 samples from the United States, Italy and Spain. In each case, the material was cDNA or gDNA derived from T cells, B-cell-depleted T cells, or PBMCs.

Data came from immunoSEQ multiplex PCR; TCRdb stores just in-frame clones and leaves some out. The sample has roughly 120,000 clones; 90% are singletons. The CDR3 has 16 residues. CDR1 SGDLS and CDR2 YYNGEE come from the germline V gene. The V segment lost 4 bases and the J segment 2 bases; nucleotides outside the gene matches: 9. The sequence was collected from a man aged 50 to 60 with active COVID-19. This sequence joins TRBV9 and TRBJ2-5, with 9 bases matching TRBD2. The sequenced sample was peripheral blood. The CDR3 reads CASSPRVSGGQETQYF. CDR3 DNA: TGTGCCAGCAGCCCTAGGGTTAGCGGGGGACAAGAGACCCAGTACTTC.